The clone carrying this T cell receptor (beta chain) was recorded a few times. TCRdb independently ran MiXCR on the RT-PCR reads; one entry per CDR3 protein. Here the sample spans more than 550,000 distinct CDR3 sequences, approximately 14% being singletons. Material for sequencing was memory CD4+ T cells from blood. The receptor comes from a female donor in good health, serving as a healthy control.

The CDR3 loop is CASSLGASGTYEQYF. For the CDR3, the DNA is TGCGCCAGCAGCTTGGGTGCTAGCGGGACGTACGAGCAGTACTTC. The chain combines TRBV5-1 with TRBJ2-7; 9 bases align to TRBD2. The CDR3 spans 15 residues. With V trimmed by 0 bases and J by 4 bases, 5 bases remained unmatched. Germline loops: CDR1 SGHRS, CDR2 YFSETQ.